One sample yielded the 30 T cell receptor beta chains listed below, sequenced in a study of graft-versus-host responses after intestinal transplantation. No antigens are known for them. Data came from immunoSEQ multiplex PCR; TCRdb stores just in-frame clones and leaves some out. This table has some 97,000 clones, more than 75% appearing once. The specimen comprised unstimulated CD4+ T cells sorted from spleen or lymph node cells, sampled before transplant. Every receptor here comes from a human donor who was the organ donor for an intestinal transplant.

CDR3 sequence: CASSRGEGKSSGNTIYF. The CDR3 bases are TGTGCCAGCAGCAGAGGCGAGGGGAAAAGCTCTGGAAACACCATATATTTT. This sequence joins TRBV9 and TRBJ1-3, with a possible D match to TRBD1 (5 bases). Germline V gives CDR1 SGDLS, CDR2 YYNGEE. Trimming pared 4 bases from V and 0 bases from J, leaving 17 bases between. The CDR3 has 17 amino acids.

This chain connects TRBV7-9 to TRBJ2-7; TRBD1 matches at 9 bases. The junction had 5 bases not matched to a gene; V was cut back by 3 bases and J by 2 bases. Germline lookup yields CDR1 SEHNR and CDR2 FQNEAQ (reference sequence). The CDR3 has 15 amino acids. Here the CDR3 DNA reads TGTGCCAGCAGCTTCTTGGGACAGGGAACCTACGAGCAGTACTTC. As protein: CASSFLGQGTYEQYF.

The chain carries TRBV29-1 and TRBJ1-2; a weak D match, TRBD1 (5 bases). V shed 6 bases and J shed 2 bases, with 19 bases lying between them. The germline CDR1 and CDR2 sequences are SQVTM and ANQGSEA. This CDR3 region has 15 residues. CDR3: CSVRGGGSLNYGYTF. The CDR3 DNA sequence: TGCAGCGTCCGGGGGGGAGGATCCCTAAACTATGGCTACACCTTC. Together with reference TRBV29-1 and TRBJ1-2, the CDR3 gives the full variable domain: SAVISQKPSRDICQRGTSLTIQCQVDSQVTMMFWYRQQPGQSLTLIATANQGSEATYESGFVIDKFPISRPNLTFSTLTVSNMSPEDSSIYLCSVRGGGSLNYGYTFGSGTRLTVV.

This chain joins TRBV10-1 and TRBJ2-7; D possibly matches TRBD1 or TRBD2 (5 bases each). The CDR3 contains 14 residues. In germline, CDR1 is WNHNN, CDR2 SYGVQD (reference sequence). Between the trimmed V and J ends, which lost 8 bases and 4 bases, there was a span of 18 bases. In nucleotides, the CDR3 is TGCGCCAGCCCGAGGGGTCCTTTGGGGTACGAGCAGTACTTC. This gives the protein CASPRGPLGYEQYF.

This chain uses TRBV7-2 with TRBJ2-2; the D gene is possibly TRBD2 (6 bases). V lost 5 bases and J 5 bases, leaving 21 bases between the germline ends. The CDR3 loop spans 17 amino acids. Germline V CDR1 and CDR2: SGHTA, FQGNSA. The CDR3 sequence is CASSPRRGLLDTGELFF. The DNA for the CDR3 is TGTGCCAGCAGCCCCAGGAGGGGACTGCTGGATACCGGGGAGCTGTTTTTT.

The count of this clone is one. This chain connects TRBV19 to TRBJ1-5, with 11 bases fitting TRBD1. This CDR3 contains 15 residues. J was trimmed by 5 bases and V by 8 bases; bases with no gene match: 8. Germline CDR1 reads LNHDA; CDR2 reads SQIVND (reference sequence). Here the CDR3 DNA reads TGTGCCAGTTGGGATCGGGACAGGGGGTATCAGCCCCAGCATTTT. This gives the protein CASWDRDRGYQPQHF.

The J gene is TRBJ2-2, the V gene TRBV9; D perhaps matches TRBD2 (6 bases). This CDR3 contains 18 residues. Germline assignment: CDR1 SGDLS and CDR2 YYNGEE. V dropped 0 bases and J dropped 3 bases, with 18 bases sitting between them. This chain's CDR3 is CASSVESQEPSDTGELFF. Written as DNA, the CDR3 is TGTGCCAGCAGCGTAGAAAGTCAAGAGCCTAGCGACACCGGGGAGCTGTTTTTT.

This chain uses TRBV19 with TRBJ1-5, with 8 bases fitting TRBD1. The CDR3 consists of 14 residues. CDR1 LNHDA and CDR2 SQIVND come from the germline V gene (reference sequence). Trimming cost V 3 bases and J 4 bases; bases outside gene matches: 2. The CDR3 nucleotides read TGTGCCAGTAGTATGAGACAGGGGAATCAGCCCCAGCATTTT. It yields the protein CASSMRQGNQPQHF.

The J gene is TRBJ1-2, the V gene TRBV30; no firm D call. Germline CDR1 is GTSNPN and CDR2 is SVGIG (reference sequence). V lost 2 bases and J lost 3, with 10 bases in between. The CDR3 totals 13 residues. DNA of the CDR3: TGTGCCTGGAGTAAGGGATTAGACTATGGCTACACCTTC. Translated, it gives CAWSKGLDYGYTF.

V and J are TRBV25-1 and TRBJ1-1; D remains unclear. The CDR3 contains 13 residues. The V end was cut by 5 bases, the J end by 1 base, with 8 bases between. Germline V gene sequence: CDR1 MGHDK, CDR2 SYGVNS. CDR3 DNA: TGTGCCAGCAGTAGACACAGGAACACTGAAGCTTTCTTT. It is translated as CASSRHRNTEAFF.

This chain links TRBV10-3 with TRBJ1-5; D uncertain. The CDR3 is 17 residues long. CDR1 ENHRY and CDR2 SYGVKD come from the germline V gene. Between the trimmed V and J ends, which lost 5 bases and 0 bases, there was a span of 17 bases. The CDR3 is CAISKGFRSDSNQPQHF. CDR3 coding DNA: TGTGCCATCAGTAAGGGTTTTCGGTCCGATAGCAATCAGCCCCAGCATTTT.

J is TRBJ2-7 and V is TRBV5-1; 7 nucleotides align to TRBD2. The CDR3 is 13 residues long. With 3 bases clipped from V and 6 bases from J, the junction kept 6 bases outside the gene matches. Germline values: CDR1 SGHRS, CDR2 YFSETQ. CDR3 bases: TGCGCCAGCAGCTGGGGGGGGAGGGGCGAGCAGTACTTC. Protein: CASSWGGRGEQYF.

The rearrangement uses TRBV5-1 and TRBJ1-4; TRBD1 matches at 9 bases. The CDR3 is 14 amino acids. Germline-derived CDR1 and CDR2 are SGHRS and YFSETQ. V trimming: 4 bases; J trimming: 4 bases; junction bases outside the gene matches: 2. In nucleotides, the CDR3 is TGCGCCAGCAGCCGGACAGGGGATAATGAAAAACTGTTTTTT. Amino acid sequence: CASSRTGDNEKLFF.

The V call is TRBV6-6, the J call TRBJ1-1; D may be TRBD1 (6 bases). The CDR3 spans 14 residues. V was shortened by 5 bases and J by 3 bases, with 13 bases between the two germline ends. CDR1 and CDR2 from the germline V gene are MNHNY and SVGAGI (reference sequence). CDR3 DNA sequence: TGTGCCAGCAGTGAGGGGGGTAGGGACACTGAAGCTTTCTTT. It codes for CASSEGGRDTEAFF.

This sequence joins TRBV27 and TRBJ2-3, with TRBD2 identical over 11 bases. Trimming took 4 bases from V and 1 from J; bases not matched to a gene: 13. CDR1 MNHEY and CDR2 SMNVEV come from the germline V gene (reference sequence). The CDR3 sequence is 19 residues long. The CDR3 reads CASSSRLAGLGWGTDTQYF. The CDR3 bases are TGTGCCAGCAGTTCCCGACTAGCGGGGCTCGGATGGGGCACAGATACGCAGTATTTT.

By its share, this clone is medium-sized (0.01 to 0.1%). The genes are TRBV28 and TRBJ1-1, with D perhaps TRBD1 (5 bases). The CDR3 consists of 13 residues. CDR1 and CDR2 (germline): MDHEN, SYDVKM. V was shortened by 3 bases and J by 5 bases, with 10 bases between the two germline ends. CDR3 in DNA: TGTGCCAGCAGTTTTGCGGGGCCAACTGAAGCTTTCTTT. This codes for CASSFAGPTEAFF.

Written as DNA, the CDR3 is TGTGCCAGTAGTATCCCAGGGAACACCGGGGAGCTGTTTTTT. Translating it yields CASSIPGNTGELFF. The genes are TRBV19 and TRBJ2-2; D not certain. Germline V lookup: CDR1 LNHDA, CDR2 SQIVND (reference sequence). V lost 3 bases and J lost 1, with 6 bases in between. The CDR3 loop spans 14 amino acids.

This chain joins TRBV7-6 and TRBJ2-5; perhaps TRBD2 as D (5 bases). V was pared by 6 bases and J by 7 bases, with 15 bases between. The V gene's germline CDR1 is SGHVS and CDR2 FNYEAQ. The CDR3 contains 13 residues. CDR3 in amino acids: CASRGFGEGTQYF. CDR3 sequence (DNA): TGTGCCAGCAGAGGATTTGGAGAGGGGACCCAGTACTTC.

The chain joins TRBV11-3 to TRBJ1-1; 7 bases map to TRBD1. This CDR3 has 12 residues. V was clipped by 5 bases and J by 8 bases; unmatched bases: 5. Germline V gene sequence: CDR1 SGHNT, CDR2 YENEEA. For the CDR3, the DNA is TGTGCCAGCAGCCAGGGGGGGAGAGAAGCTTTCTTT. Its translation is CASSQGGREAFF.

The chain joins TRBV7-6 to TRBJ2-1, with a weak D call TRBD1 (6 bases). The CDR3 consists of 12 residues. The V gene's germline CDR1 is SGHVS and CDR2 FNYEAQ. Trimming removed 5 bases at V and 8 bases at J, with 10 bases between. The CDR3 region has the DNA TGTGCCAGCAGCGGCAGGGGTGATGAGCAGTTCTTC. Encoded protein: CASSGRGDEQFF.

This clone was counted between two and nine times. CDR3 in amino acids: CASSLGGYDTEAFF. The CDR3 coding sequence is TGTGCCAGCAGCTTGGGAGGGTACGACACTGAAGCTTTCTTT. The chain links TRBV7-3 to TRBJ1-1, with unresolved D. V was pared by 3 bases and J by 3 bases, with 11 bases between. Germline CDR1 is SGHTA and CDR2 is FQGTGA. This CDR3 has 14 residues. The variable domain in full, with the rest retrieved from reference TRBV7-3 and TRBJ1-1, is GAGVSQTPSNKVTEKGKYVELRCDPISGHTALYWYRQSLGQGPEFLIYFQGTGAADDSGLPNDRFFAVRPEGSVSTLKIQRTERGDSAVYLCASSLGGYDTEAFFGQGTRLTVV.

This clone was counted between two and nine times. This rearrangement joins TRBV11-2 to TRBJ1-3; D is uncertain. Trimming left V 5 bases short and J 0 bases short, with 14 bases between. The CDR3 totals 16 residues. From germline, CDR1 is SGHAT and CDR2 FQNNGV. CDR3 loop: CASSPPTSYSGNTIYF. CDR3 DNA sequence: TGTGCCAGCAGCCCCCCGACATCTTACTCTGGAAACACCATATATTTT.

This chain links TRBV7-2 with TRBJ2-3; 12 bases are a match to TRBD2. The ends lost 5 bases at V and 0 bases at J; junction bases unmatched: 3. CDR1 and CDR2 from the germline V gene are SGHTA and FQGNSA. The CDR3 extends over 16 amino acids. CDR3 in DNA: TGTGCCAGCAGCCCTCTAGCGGGGGGGAGCACAGATACGCAGTATTTT. Amino acid sequence: CASSPLAGGSTDTQYF.

The J gene is TRBJ1-4, the V gene TRBV18; TRBD1 is a possible D gene (6 bases). Trimming shortened V by 4 bases and J by 3 bases, and 9 bases separated the two germline ends. CDR1 and CDR2 (germline): KGHSH, LQKENI. The CDR3 contains 14 residues. The CDR3 sequence is CASSRGQPNEKLFF. CDR3 coding DNA: TGTGCCAGCTCACGTGGACAGCCTAATGAAAAACTGTTTTTT.

This chain joins TRBV10-2 and TRBJ1-5; 7 positions match TRBD1. Losses at the gene ends were 3 bases for V and 2 bases for J; bases not matched to a gene: 4. The CDR3 runs 15 residues. Germline V gives CDR1 WSHSY, CDR2 SAAADI. Written as DNA, the CDR3 is TGCGCCAGCAGTGAATCAGGGGGGGGCAATCAGCCCCAGCATTTT. As protein: CASSESGGGNQPQHF.

The chain is built from TRBV19 and TRBJ1-5, with D unresolved. Between the trimmed V and J ends, which lost 3 bases and 2 bases, there was a span of 11 bases. The CDR3 has 15 residues. Germline CDR1 and CDR2: LNHDA and SQIVND (reference sequence). The CDR3 loop reads CASSIASGGNQPQHF. The CDR3 DNA sequence: TGTGCCAGTAGTATCGCCTCGGGAGGCAATCAGCCCCAGCATTTT.

V gene TRBV7-3 combines with J gene TRBJ1-1; D not resolved. This CDR3 region has 16 residues. Looked up from germline, CDR1 is SGHTA and CDR2 is FQGTGA. The V end lost 2 bases, the J end lost 0 bases, and 13 bases lay between the germline ends. DNA of the CDR3: TGTGCCAGCAGCTTACGAGGCGGGCGTATGAACACTGAAGCTTTCTTT. Protein product: CASSLRGGRMNTEAFF.

The chain has TRBV5-5 and TRBJ2-3, with 8 bases aligning to TRBD1. There are 19 residues in the CDR3. Germline loops: CDR1 SGHKS, CDR2 YYEKEE (reference sequence). V gave up 2 bases and J gave up 4 bases; unmatched junction bases: 18. CDR3 in amino acids: CASSFQKGPDRVYPDTQYF. DNA of the CDR3: TGTGCCAGCAGCTTTCAGAAGGGCCCGGACAGGGTTTATCCAGATACGCAGTATTTT.

The genes are TRBV18 and TRBJ2-7, with 8 positions matching TRBD1. V was pared by 4 bases and J by 4 bases, with 6 bases of the junction left unmatched. CDR3 length: 14 amino acids. Germline CDR1 and CDR2: KGHSH and LQKENI. CDR3 amino acids: CASSHSRGPYEQYF. CDR3 nucleotides: TGTGCCAGCTCACATAGCAGGGGGCCTTACGAGCAGTACTTC.

Of note for this clone: The sample contains more than one DNA sequence encoding this CDR3. V and J are TRBV11-2 and TRBJ1-1, with 9 nucleotides matching TRBD1. Trimming removed 3 bases from V and 2 bases from J; junction bases left unmatched: 1. The V gene's germline CDR1 is SGHAT and CDR2 FQNNGV. The CDR3 loop spans 14 amino acids. The CDR3 DNA is TGTGCCAGCAGCTTCACAGGGGGCAACACTGAAGCTTTCTTT. It specifies CASSFTGGNTEAFF.